The 19 T cell receptor beta chains in this list originate from one sample, sequenced in a study of blood T cell repertoires in COVID-19. This table comes from immunoSEQ multiplex PCR, and its TCRdb copy is limited to in-frame clones, with some not included. The sample shows approximately 64,000 clones, more than 75% of them seen only once. The sample comprised PBMCs or T cells enriched from blood (not recorded which). These receptors came from a woman in her 40s who had recovered from COVID-19.

The rearrangement joins TRBV20-1 to TRBJ1-1; 10 bases match TRBD1. Trimming removed 3 bases from V and 0 bases from J; junction bases left unmatched: 16. Germline CDR1 is DFQATT and CDR2 is SNEGSKA (reference sequence). The CDR3 contains 19 residues. In nucleotides, the CDR3 is TGCAGTGCTAGTGGGACAGGGGCGTCGATGGGTGTCATGAACACTGAAGCTTTCTTT. Protein: CSASGTGASMGVMNTEAFF.

V is TRBV27 and J is TRBJ2-5; no reliable D call. Between the trimmed V and J ends, which lost 2 bases and 2 bases, there was a span of 21 bases. The CDR3 length is 18 residues. Germline V gene data show CDR1 as MNHEY and CDR2 as SMNVEV (reference sequence). The CDR3 DNA reads TGTGCCAGCAGTTTAGGTCCTTTGGCAGGTCGATTTCAAGAGACCCAGTACTTC. It codes for CASSLGPLAGRFQETQYF.

The count of this clone is one. The V call is TRBV29-1, the J call TRBJ1-2; D unresolved. Deletions cut 6 bases from V and 2 bases from J, with 7 bases between. The CDR3 spans 11 residues. Germline V gene lookup returns CDR1 SQVTM and CDR2 ANQGSEA. CDR3 in amino acids: CSVGVNYGYTF. In nucleotides, the CDR3 is TGCAGCGTCGGAGTAAACTATGGCTACACCTTC.

This clone was recorded only once. The V call is TRBV14, the J call TRBJ1-2; a possible D gene is TRBD1 (6 bases). There are 13 residues in the CDR3. V gave up 4 bases and J gave up 2 bases, with 8 bases separating them. Per the germline V gene, CDR1 is SGHDN and CDR2 is FVKESK. CDR3 sequence reads: CASSRQENYGYTF. The CDR3 nucleotides are TGTGCCAGCAGCCGACAGGAAAACTATGGCTACACCTTC.

The chain links TRBV11-2 to TRBJ2-7; 7 nucleotides match TRBD1. Germline V gives CDR1 SGHAT, CDR2 FQNNGV. V lost 5 bases and J lost 7; bases outside the gene matches: 11. The CDR3 contains 14 residues. This chain's CDR3 is CASSRNRDSGEQYF. CDR3 DNA: TGTGCCAGCAGCCGTAACCGGGACAGTGGTGAGCAGTACTTC.

The CDR3: CASSLGRYEAFF. CDR3 nucleotides: TGTGCCAGCAGCTTGGGGAGGTATGAAGCTTTCTTT. The V call is TRBV11-3, the J call TRBJ1-1; D gene uncertain. The V and J ends lost 3 bases and 7 bases respectively, with 9 bases between them. This CDR3 has 12 amino acids. The V gene's germline CDR1 is SGHNT and CDR2 YENEEA.

The chain recombines TRBV3-1 (or the pseudogene TRBV3-2) with TRBJ2-7; D may be TRBD2 (5 bases). Germline-derived CDR1 and CDR2 are LGHDT and YNNKEL (reference sequence). This CDR3 comprises 15 residues. V lost 5 bases and J 5 bases, leaving 19 bases between the germline ends. This CDR3 is CASSIGRLSGNEQYF. As DNA, the CDR3 is TGTGCCAGCAGCATCGGGCGCCTAAGCGGTAACGAGCAGTACTTC.

The V call is TRBV5-8, the J call TRBJ2-3; D is ambiguous. V was pared by 4 bases and J by 13 bases, with 7 bases between. The CDR3 is made up of 9 amino acids. Germline CDR1 SGHTS, CDR2 YDEGEE. CDR3 protein: CASSAYKYF. CDR3 nucleotide sequence: TGTGCCAGCAGCGCCTATAAGTATTTT.

V is TRBV7-3 and J is TRBJ2-5; 15 bases are shared with TRBD2. This CDR3 is 18 amino acids long. Germline V gene data show CDR1 as SGHTA and CDR2 as FQGTGA. After removal of 6 bases from V and 3 bases from J, the junction contained 11 bases not matched to a gene. In DNA, the CDR3 is TGTGCCAGCAGACCCGGACTAGCGGGGGGGCCGGCTGAAGAGACCCAGTACTTC. Translated: CASRPGLAGGPAEETQYF.

The chain links TRBV7-9 to TRBJ2-7, with TRBD1 matching over 7 bases. Per germline, CDR1 SEHNR and CDR2 FQNEAQ (reference sequence). V lost 2 bases, J lost 3 bases, and 7 bases stayed unmatched. There are 15 residues in the CDR3. The CDR3 sequence: CASSLFRDRIYEQYF. CDR3 sequence (DNA): TGTGCCAGCAGCTTATTTCGGGACAGAATCTACGAGCAGTACTTC.

V gene TRBV13 combines with J gene TRBJ2-3; 8 bases are shared with TRBD2. The CDR3 sequence is 16 residues long. The ends lost 5 bases at V and 5 bases at J; junction bases unmatched: 12. Germline CDR1 reads PRHDT; CDR2 reads FYEKMQ (reference sequence). The CDR3 DNA follows: TGTGCCAGCAGCATACCACTTACCGGGGGGGGAGATACGCAGTATTTT. Translation gives CASSIPLTGGGDTQYF.

In its sample, this clone was seen once. The chain recombines TRBV4-1 with TRBJ2-2, with D unresolved. Germline CDR1 and CDR2: MGHRA and YSYEKL. The V and J ends lost 0 bases and 6 bases respectively, with 8 bases between them. The CDR3 is 14 amino acids. As DNA, the CDR3 is TGCGCCAGCAGCCAAGAACCTGGCCCCGGGGAGCTGTTTTTT. It yields the protein CASSQEPGPGELFF.

This chain joins TRBV5-8 and TRBJ1-1; D remains ambiguous. Germline V gives CDR1 SGHTS, CDR2 YDEGEE. The CDR3 loop spans 17 amino acids. Trimming stripped 6 bases from V and 0 bases from J, with 21 bases between. The CDR3 coding sequence is TGTGCCAGCACCCAGACCCGGGGAGTACTCTTGAACACTGAAGCTTTCTTT. The encoded protein is CASTQTRGVLLNTEAFF.

This rearrangement joins TRBV27 to TRBJ2-1; 7 bases are a match to TRBD2. The germline gives CDR1 MNHEY, CDR2 SMNVEV (reference sequence). The length of the CDR3 is 13 residues. V trimming: 9 bases; J trimming: 4 bases; junction bases outside the gene matches: 6. The CDR3 protein is CASALAFYNEQFF. For the CDR3, the DNA is TGTGCCAGTGCACTAGCGTTTTACAATGAGCAGTTCTTC.

V gene TRBV5-6 combines with J gene TRBJ2-2, with 8 bases identical to TRBD1. The trim removed 4 bases at V and 4 bases at J, leaving 12 bases unmatched. Germline V CDR1 and CDR2: SGHDT, YYEEEE. The CDR3 is 17 amino acids. Here the CDR3 reads CASSPFRQGQGTGELFF. The DNA for the CDR3 is TGTGCCAGCAGCCCATTCCGACAGGGGCAGGGCACCGGGGAGCTGTTTTTT. The full variable domain, with the rest looked up from reference TRBV5-6 and TRBJ2-2, is DAGVTQSPTHLIKTRGQQVTLRCSPKSGHDTVSWYQQALGQGPQFIFQYYEEEERQRGNFPDRFSGHQFPNYSSELNVNALLLGDSALYLCASSPFRQGQGTGELFFGEGSRLTVL.

The chain carries TRBV6-1 and TRBJ1-5; TRBD1 might be the D (5 bases). Per the germline V gene, CDR1 is MNHNS and CDR2 is SASEGT. This CDR3 spans 15 amino acids. Trimming removed 0 bases from V and 4 bases from J, with 10 bases in between. CDR3 bases: TGTGCCAGCAGTGAAGCGGGGCAGCAAAATCAGCCCCAGCATTTT. Protein: CASSEAGQQNQPQHF.

This sequence joins TRBV18 and TRBJ2-3; D gene uncertain. The CDR3 consists of 14 residues. Trimming left V 3 bases short and J 0 bases short, with 7 bases between. Germline assignment: CDR1 KGHSH and CDR2 LQKENI. CDR3 sequence reads: CASSPTLSTDTQYF. In nucleotides, the CDR3 is TGTGCCAGCTCACCGACTCTTAGCACAGATACGCAGTATTTT. Together with reference TRBV18 and TRBJ2-3, the CDR3 gives the full variable domain: NAGVMQNPRHLVRRRGQEARLRCSPMKGHSHVYWYRQLPEEGLKFMVYLQKENIIDESGMPKERFSAEFPKEGPSILRIQQVVRGDSAAYFCASSPTLSTDTQYFGPGTRLTVL.

This clone has only one observation. The chain has TRBV7-8 and TRBJ2-5; D is perhaps TRBD2 (5 bases). Germline assignment: CDR1 SGHVS and CDR2 FQNEAQ. This CDR3 is built from 15 residues. V lost 1 base and J 5 bases, leaving 14 bases between the germline ends. The CDR3 reads CASSLESGRGETQYF. CDR3 nucleotides: TGTGCCAGCAGCTTAGAGTCTGGACGAGGGGAGACCCAGTACTTC.

The rearrangement joins TRBV27 to TRBJ1-1, with D perhaps matching TRBD1 (6 bases). Per the germline V gene, CDR1 is MNHEY and CDR2 is SMNVEV (reference sequence). The CDR3 length is 15 residues. V was shortened by 6 bases and J by 3 bases, with 17 bases between the two germline ends. This CDR3 reads CASREGEGVDTEAFF. CDR3 DNA: TGTGCCAGCAGAGAGGGAGAGGGGGTAGACACTGAAGCTTTCTTT.